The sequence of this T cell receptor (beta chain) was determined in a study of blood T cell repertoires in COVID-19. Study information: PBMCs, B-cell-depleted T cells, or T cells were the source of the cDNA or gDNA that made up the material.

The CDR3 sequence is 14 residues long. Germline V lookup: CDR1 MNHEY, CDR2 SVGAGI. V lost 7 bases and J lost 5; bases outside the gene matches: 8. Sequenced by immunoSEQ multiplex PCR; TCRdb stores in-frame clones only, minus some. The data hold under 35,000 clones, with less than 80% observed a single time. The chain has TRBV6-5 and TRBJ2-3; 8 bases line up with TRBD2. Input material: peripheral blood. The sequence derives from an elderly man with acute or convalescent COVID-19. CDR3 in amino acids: CASNTGGSEDTQYF. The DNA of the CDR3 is TGTGCCAGCAATACGGGAGGGTCAGAAGATACGCAGTATTTT.